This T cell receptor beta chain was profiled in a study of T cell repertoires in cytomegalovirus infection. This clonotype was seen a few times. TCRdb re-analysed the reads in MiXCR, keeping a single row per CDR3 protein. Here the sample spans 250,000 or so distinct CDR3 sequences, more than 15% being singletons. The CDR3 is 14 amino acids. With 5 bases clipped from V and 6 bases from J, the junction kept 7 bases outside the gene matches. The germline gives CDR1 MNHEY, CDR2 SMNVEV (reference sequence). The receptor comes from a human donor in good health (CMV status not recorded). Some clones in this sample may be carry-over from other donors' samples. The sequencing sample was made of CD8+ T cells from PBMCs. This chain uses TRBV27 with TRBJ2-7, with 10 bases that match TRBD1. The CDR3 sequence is CASSPGTGVSEQYF. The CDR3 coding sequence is TGTGCCAGCAGTCCCGGGACAGGGGTTTCCGAGCAGTACTTC.